This T cell receptor (beta chain) stems from a study of blood T cells in healthy people across ages. Points from the study as a whole: Naive T cell percentage by flow cytometry tracked strongly with beta diversity.

Germline CDR1 and CDR2: SGHTA and FQGNSA. Trimming shortened V by 5 bases and J by 5 bases, and 19 bases separated the two germline ends. CDR3 size: 16 residues. In the case of this clonotype: No antigen is known for it.

With a J-beta primer mix and a sample-barcoded 5' primer, a second PCR ran about 7 to 12 cycles. MiXCR was run by TCRdb on the 5' RACE reads, yielding one entry per CDR3 protein. Of about 730,000 distinct CDR3 sequences listed, roughly 44% were seen once; the top ten hold 20% to 25%. This TCR derives from a woman between 55 and 75 years old in good health. This rearrangement joins TRBV7-2 to TRBJ2-1, with D perhaps TRBD1 (7 bases). The sample comprised blood. The CDR3 loop is CASSPNQGGLHNEQFF. The CDR3 DNA sequence: TGTGCCAGCAGCCCGAATCAGGGGGGCCTCCACAATGAGCAGTTCTTC.